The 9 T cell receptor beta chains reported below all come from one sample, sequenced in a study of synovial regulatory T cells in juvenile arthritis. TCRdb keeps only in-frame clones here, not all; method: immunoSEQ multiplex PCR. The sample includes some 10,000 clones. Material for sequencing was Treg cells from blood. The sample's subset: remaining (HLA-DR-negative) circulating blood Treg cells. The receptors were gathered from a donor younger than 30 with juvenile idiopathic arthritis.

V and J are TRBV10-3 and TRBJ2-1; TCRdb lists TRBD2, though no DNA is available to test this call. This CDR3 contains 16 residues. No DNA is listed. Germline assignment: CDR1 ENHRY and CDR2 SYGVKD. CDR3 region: CAISESLAGVYNEQFF.

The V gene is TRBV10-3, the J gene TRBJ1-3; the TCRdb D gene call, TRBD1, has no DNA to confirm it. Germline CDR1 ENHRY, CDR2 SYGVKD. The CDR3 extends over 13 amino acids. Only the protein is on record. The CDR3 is CAIRNRDGNTIYF.

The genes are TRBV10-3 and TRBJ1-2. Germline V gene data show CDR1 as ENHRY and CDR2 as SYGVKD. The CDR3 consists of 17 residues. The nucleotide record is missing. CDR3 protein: CAISESSLLPADYGYTF.

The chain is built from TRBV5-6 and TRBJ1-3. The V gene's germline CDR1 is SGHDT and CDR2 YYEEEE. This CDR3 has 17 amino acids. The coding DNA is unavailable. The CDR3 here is CASSYHLRGLSGNTIYF.

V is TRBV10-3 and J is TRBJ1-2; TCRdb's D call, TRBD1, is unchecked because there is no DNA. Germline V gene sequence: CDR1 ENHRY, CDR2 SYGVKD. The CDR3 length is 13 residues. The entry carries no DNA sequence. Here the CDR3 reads CAISELGPAGYTF.

The CDR3 region is CASSHRTGTYGYTF. The chain joins TRBV6-1 to TRBJ1-2. Per germline, CDR1 MNHNS and CDR2 SASEGT. CDR3 length equals 14 residues. No DNA has been recorded.

The CDR3 sequence: CASGFNRWKLFF. The rearrangement links TRBV12-5 to TRBJ1-4. Germline CDR1 reads LGHNT; CDR2 reads FRNRAP. The CDR3 has 12 amino acids. A DNA sequence was not provided.

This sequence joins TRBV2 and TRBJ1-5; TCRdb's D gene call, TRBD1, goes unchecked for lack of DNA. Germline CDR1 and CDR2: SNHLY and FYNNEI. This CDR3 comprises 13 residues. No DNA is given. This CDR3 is CASSKGQGLPQHF.

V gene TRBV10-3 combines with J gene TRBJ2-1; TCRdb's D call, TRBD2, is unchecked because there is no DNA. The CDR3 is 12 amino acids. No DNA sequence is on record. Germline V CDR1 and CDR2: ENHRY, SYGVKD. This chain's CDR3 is CAISMRDSEQFF.